The 8 T cell receptor beta chains listed next were all sequenced from one sample in a study of T cells after yellow fever vaccination. TCRdb reanalysed the 5' RACE reads using MiXCR and keeps one entry per CDR3 protein. The data show some 200,000 distinct CDR3 sequences, with about 3% seen just once and approximately 3.5% held by the top ten. This sample comprised CD4+ T cells sorted from PBMCs, obtained 10 days after the yellow fever booster vaccination. The origin of the receptors is a man aged 18 to 30 who received the YFV17D yellow fever vaccine.

The J gene is TRBJ2-7, the V gene TRBV4-2; D is possibly TRBD1 (6 bases). Germline V CDR1 and CDR2: LGHNA, YNFKEQ. The V end was cut by 1 base, the J end by 3 bases, with 19 bases between. This CDR3 contains 17 residues. The CDR3 spells CASSQVLRQGSFYEQYF. The CDR3 nucleotides read TGTGCCAGCAGCCAAGTTCTCCGCCAGGGGTCTTTCTACGAGCAGTACTTC.

At least ten counts were recorded for this clonotype. The chain links TRBV7-8 to TRBJ2-3, with D uncertain. Germline V gene data show CDR1 as SGHVS and CDR2 as FQNEAQ. The ends were cut back, 3 bases at V and 0 bases at J, with 10 bases in the middle. CDR3 length: 15 residues. The CDR3 DNA sequence: TGTGCCAGCAGCTTTTCTAGTGCTAGCACAGATACGCAGTATTTT. Translated, it gives CASSFSSASTDTQYF.

Only a few counts were recorded for this clonotype. V usage is TRBV7-2 and J usage is TRBJ2-7, with a tentative D call TRBD1 (5 bases). V lost 2 bases and J lost 3, with 14 bases in between. The CDR3 is 15 amino acids. Looked up from germline, CDR1 is SGHTA and CDR2 is FQGNSA. CDR3 DNA sequence: TGTGCCAGCAGCTTAAGTGCAGGGATTCGCTACGAGCAGTACTTC. It is translated as CASSLSAGIRYEQYF.

The chain is built from TRBV20-1 and TRBJ1-1; TRBD1 aligns across 8 bases. After removal of 3 bases from V and 11 bases from J, the junction contained 14 bases not matched to a gene. The CDR3 consists of 14 residues. Per germline, CDR1 DFQATT and CDR2 SNEGSKA (reference sequence). CDR3 sequence reads: CSARGDRLESGAFF. In nucleotides, the CDR3 is TGCAGTGCTAGGGGGGACAGGCTTGAGAGTGGGGCTTTCTTT.

This clonotype was recorded at least ten times. The chain recombines TRBV7-7 with TRBJ2-3, with D possibly TRBD2 on 5 matching bases. Germline CDR1 SSHAT, CDR2 FNYEAQ (reference sequence). Trimming cost V 2 bases and J 5 bases, with 17 bases left between them. The CDR3 covers 16 residues. The CDR3 nucleotides read TGTGCCAGCAGCTTAACGGATACGAAACTAGGAGATACGCAGTATTTT. This encodes CASSLTDTKLGDTQYF. The whole variable domain, filled in from reference TRBV7-7 and TRBJ2-3, reads GAGVSQSPRYKVTKRGQDVTLRCDPISSHATLYWYQQALGQGPEFLTYFNYEAQPDKSGLPSDRFSAERPEGSISTLTIQRTEQRDSAMYRCASSLTDTKLGDTQYFGPGTRLTVL.

This clonotype was picked up a small number of times. The V call is TRBV3-1, the J call TRBJ2-5; D gene unclear. Trimming shortened V by 10 bases and J by 3 bases, and 18 bases separated the two germline ends. The CDR3 has 14 amino acids. Germline CDR1 reads LGHDT; CDR2 reads YNNKEL (reference sequence). CDR3 protein: CATAARRAEETQYF. For the CDR3, the DNA is TGTGCCACCGCCGCACGCCGGGCCGAAGAGACCCAGTACTTC.

The chain joins TRBV7-2 to TRBJ1-4; D is perhaps TRBD1 (5 bases). In germline, CDR1 is SGHTA, CDR2 FQGNSA. This CDR3 region has 15 residues. The V end was cut by 6 bases, the J end by 0 bases, with 11 bases between. CDR3 DNA sequence: TGTGCCAGCAGTAGGTCACAGGCAACTAATGAAAAACTGTTTTTT. Its protein product is CASSRSQATNEKLFF.

The J gene is TRBJ1-5, the V gene TRBV9, with TRBD1 as a possible D gene (5 bases). The CDR3 length is 12 residues. Germline V gene lookup returns CDR1 SGDLS and CDR2 YYNGEE. The CDR3 DNA reads as TGTGACAAGCCTGAGGGGAATCAGCCCCAGCATTTT. It specifies CDKPEGNQPQHF.